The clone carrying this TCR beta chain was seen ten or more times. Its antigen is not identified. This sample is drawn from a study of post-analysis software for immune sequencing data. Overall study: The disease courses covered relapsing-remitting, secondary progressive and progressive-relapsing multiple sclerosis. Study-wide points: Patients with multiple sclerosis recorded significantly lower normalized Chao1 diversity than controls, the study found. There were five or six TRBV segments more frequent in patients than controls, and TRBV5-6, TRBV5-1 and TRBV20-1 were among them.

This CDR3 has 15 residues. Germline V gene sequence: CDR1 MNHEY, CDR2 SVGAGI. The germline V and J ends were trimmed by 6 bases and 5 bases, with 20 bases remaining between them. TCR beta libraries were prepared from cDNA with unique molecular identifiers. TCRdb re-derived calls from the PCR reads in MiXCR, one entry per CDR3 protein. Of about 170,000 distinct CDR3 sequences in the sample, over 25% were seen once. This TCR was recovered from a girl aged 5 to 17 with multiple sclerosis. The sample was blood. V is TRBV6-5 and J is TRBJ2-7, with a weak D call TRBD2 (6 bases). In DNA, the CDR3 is TGTGCCAGCAGAGCGGCCGGGACTTCCGGCCACGAGCAGTACTTC. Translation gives CASRAAGTSGHEQYF.